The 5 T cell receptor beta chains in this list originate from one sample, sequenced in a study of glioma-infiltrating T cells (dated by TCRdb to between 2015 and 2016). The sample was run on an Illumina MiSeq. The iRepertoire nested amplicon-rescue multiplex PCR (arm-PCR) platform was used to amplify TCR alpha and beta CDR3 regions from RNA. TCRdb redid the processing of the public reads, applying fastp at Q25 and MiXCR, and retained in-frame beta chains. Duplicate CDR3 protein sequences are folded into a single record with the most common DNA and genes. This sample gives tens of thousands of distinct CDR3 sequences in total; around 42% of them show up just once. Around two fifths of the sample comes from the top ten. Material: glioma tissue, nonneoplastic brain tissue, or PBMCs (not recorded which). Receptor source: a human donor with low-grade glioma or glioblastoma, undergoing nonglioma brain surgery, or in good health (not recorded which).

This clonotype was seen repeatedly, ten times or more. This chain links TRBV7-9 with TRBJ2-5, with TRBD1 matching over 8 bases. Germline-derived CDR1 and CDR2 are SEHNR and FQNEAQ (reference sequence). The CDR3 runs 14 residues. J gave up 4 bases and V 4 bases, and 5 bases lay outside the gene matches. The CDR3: CASSSGQERETQYF. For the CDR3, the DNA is TGTGCCAGCAGCTCGGGACAGGAGAGAGAGACCCAGTACTTC.

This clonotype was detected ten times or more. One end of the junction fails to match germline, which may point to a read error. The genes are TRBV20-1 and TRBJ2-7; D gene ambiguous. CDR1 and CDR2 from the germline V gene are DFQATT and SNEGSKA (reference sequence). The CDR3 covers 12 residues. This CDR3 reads CSAKAGSYEQYF. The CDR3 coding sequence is TGCAGCGCTAAAGCCGGCTCCTACGAGCAGTACTTC.

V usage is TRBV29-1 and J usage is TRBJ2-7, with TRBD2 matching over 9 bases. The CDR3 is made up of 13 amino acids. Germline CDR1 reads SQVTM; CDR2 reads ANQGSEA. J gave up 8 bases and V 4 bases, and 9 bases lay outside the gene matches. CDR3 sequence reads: CSVVSGSNFKQYF. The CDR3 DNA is TGCAGCGTTGTTAGCGGGAGCAATTTCAAGCAGTACTTC.

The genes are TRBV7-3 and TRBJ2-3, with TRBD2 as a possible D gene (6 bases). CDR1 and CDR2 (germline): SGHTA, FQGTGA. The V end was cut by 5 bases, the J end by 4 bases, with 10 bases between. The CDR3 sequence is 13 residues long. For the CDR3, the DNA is TGTGCCAGCAGCCCGTCGGGGGCAGATACGCAGTATTTT. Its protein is CASSPSGADTQYF.

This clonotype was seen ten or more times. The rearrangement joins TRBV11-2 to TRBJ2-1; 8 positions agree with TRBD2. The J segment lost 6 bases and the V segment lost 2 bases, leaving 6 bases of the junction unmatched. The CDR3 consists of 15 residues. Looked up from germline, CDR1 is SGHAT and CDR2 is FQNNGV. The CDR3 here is CASSLPGLVGNEQFF. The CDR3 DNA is TGTGCCAGCAGCTTACCGGGACTAGTGGGCAATGAGCAGTTCTTC.